These T cell receptor beta chains were read from a single sample in a study of sequential checkpoint blockade in melanoma. Clones were read by immunoSEQ multiplex PCR, and TCRdb kept only the in-frame ones, dropping some. Of 15,000 to 20,000 clones listed, around 69% are singletons. This specimen consisted of CD8+ T cells sorted from blood (inferred from file names), obtained from a patient given nivolumab and ipilimumab in sequence. The source is a human donor with melanoma. CDR3s include the opening cysteine and the closing phenylalanine or tryptophan. The D gene is left open where the match is weak. Size is stated for part of the rows, as once, few or many counts, or as a class when the clone is expanded.

NA | TRBD2 | TRBJ2-3 | TRBV19 | CASSRERGEPSTDTQYF | TGTGCCAGTAGTAGAGAGCGGGGGGAACCAAGCACAGATACGCAGTATTTT
NA | NA | TRBJ2-7 | TRBV7-9 | CASSSLRQSSYEQYF | TGTGCCAGCAGCTCCCTAAGACAGAGCTCCTACGAGCAGTACTTC
few | TRBD1 | TRBJ2-7 | TRBV5-5 | CASSLGQGSEQYF | TGTGCCAGCAGCCTGGGACAGGGAAGCGAGCAGTACTTC
NA | TRBD1 | TRBJ2-7 | TRBV7-6 | CASSPWTGGGLDEQYF | TGTGCCAGCAGCCCCTGGACAGGGGGCGGGTTGGACGAGCAGTACTTC
NA | TRBD2 | TRBJ2-3 | TRBV11-2 | CASSLTSGADTQYF | TGTGCCAGCAGCTTGACTAGCGGGGCAGATACGCAGTATTTT
few | TRBD1 | TRBJ2-3 | TRBV9 | CASSAGGLTDTQYF | TGTGCCAGCAGCGCAGGGGGCCTCACAGATACGCAGTATTTT
NA | TRBD2 | TRBJ2-2 | TRBV6-5 | CASSLIAGGTGELFF | TGTGCCAGCAGTTTAATAGCGGGAGGTACCGGGGAGCTGTTTTTT
NA | NA | TRBJ2-7 | TRBV6-1 | CASSERDSFSYEQYF | TGTGCCAGCAGTGAACGTGACAGTTTCTCCTACGAGCAGTACTTC
NA | TRBD2 | TRBJ2-3 | TRBV2 | CASRGETSGGSTDTQYF | TGTGCCAGCAGGGGAGAGACTAGCGGGGGTAGCACAGATACGCAGTATTTT
NA | TRBD2 | TRBJ2-7 | TRBV4-3 | CASSPSLSGRGFDEQYF | TGCGCCAGCAGCCCGTCTCTTAGCGGGAGGGGATTCGACGAGCAGTACTTC
NA | TRBD1 | TRBJ2-1 | TRBV28 | CASRPGQENNEQFF | TGTGCCAGCAGGCCCGGACAGGAGAATAATGAGCAGTTCTTC
medium-sized | TRBD2 | TRBJ2-1 | TRBV6-6 | CASSYSTLAGINEQFF | TGTGCCAGCAGTTATTCGACCCTAGCGGGGATCAATGAGCAGTTCTTC
NA | TRBD2 | TRBJ2-1 | TRBV7-3 | CASSLGGRMDEQFF | TGTGCCAGCAGCTTGGGCGGGAGAATGGATGAGCAGTTCTTC
NA | NA | TRBJ1-5 | TRBV6-1 | CASSPQGSSNQPQHF | TGTGCCAGCAGTCCACAGGGTTCGAGCAATCAGCCCCAGCATTTT
NA | NA | TRBJ2-7 | TRBV7-3 | CASSPTGFHEQYF | TGTGCCAGCAGCCCTACAGGGTTCCACGAGCAGTACTTC
NA | TRBD2 | TRBJ2-1 | TRBV7-9 | CASRVGVSGNNEQFF | TGTGCCAGCAGAGTTGGGGTTAGCGGGAACAATGAGCAGTTCTTC
once | TRBD1 | TRBJ1-4 | TRBV2 | CASSAWDRGEKLFF | TGTGCCAGCAGTGCCTGGGACAGGGGTGAAAAACTGTTTTTT
large | NA | TRBJ2-7 | TRBV27 | CASSGQESSYEQYF | TGTGCCAGCAGTGGGCAGGAAAGCTCCTACGAGCAGTACTTC
few | NA | TRBJ1-6 | TRBV6-5 | CASSESGDNSPLHF | TGTGCCAGCAGTGAGTCGGGTGATAATTCACCCCTCCACTTT
NA | NA | TRBJ2-1 | TRBV2 | CASSDEASGYYNEQFF | TGTGCCAGCAGTGATGAGGCCAGTGGATACTACAATGAGCAGTTCTTC
NA | TRBD1 | TRBJ2-7 | TRBV6-1 | CASSPRQGLYYEQYF | TGTGCCAGCAGCCCGAGACAGGGCCTCTACTACGAGCAGTACTTC
once | NA | TRBJ2-2 | TRBV30 | CAWSVFGGLTGELFF | TGTGCCTGGAGTGTATTCGGGGGGCTCACCGGGGAGCTGTTTTTT
NA | NA | TRBJ2-2 | TRBV6-4 | CASSDFEEGELFF | TGTGCCAGCAGTGACTTTGAAGAGGGGGAGCTGTTTTTT
NA | NA | TRBJ2-1 | TRBV7-2 | CASSLDTNEQFF | TGTGCCAGCAGCCTGGACACAAATGAGCAGTTCTTC
NA | TRBD1 | TRBJ2-7 | TRBV7-6 | CASSSRGPSYEQYF | TGTGCCAGCAGCTCCAGGGGGCCGTCCTACGAGCAGTACTTC
NA | NA | TRBJ1-1 | TRBV9 | CASSAQEMNTEAFF | TGTGCCAGCAGCGCCCAAGAGATGAACACTGAAGCTTTCTTT
NA | NA | TRBJ1-3 | TRBV4-1 | CASSQILQTSGNTIYF | TGCGCCAGCAGCCAGATATTACAGACCTCTGGAAACACCATATATTTT
NA | NA | TRBJ2-7 | TRBV4-1 | CASSLDRGSLEQYF | TGCGCCAGCAGCCTCGATAGGGGGTCCCTCGAGCAGTACTTC
NA | TRBD1 | TRBJ1-1 | TRBV5-4 | CASSLARDRINTEAFF | TGTGCCAGCAGCTTGGCCCGGGACAGGATTAACACTGAAGCTTTCTTT
NA | TRBD2 | TRBJ2-3 | TRBV9 | CASSVGLAATDTQYF | TGTGCCAGCAGCGTAGGTCTAGCGGCCACAGATACGCAGTATTTT
NA | TRBD1 | TRBJ1-2 | TRBV7-9 | CASSLRKGTDNYGYTF | TGTGCCAGCAGCTTACGGAAGGGGACAGATAACTATGGCTACACCTTC
NA | NA | TRBJ2-1 | TRBV5-1 | CASSLAGDQFF | TGCGCCAGCAGCTTGGCGGGGGACCAGTTCTTC
once | NA | TRBJ2-1 | TRBV5-8 | CASSFSAGSSYNEQFF | TGTGCCAGCAGCTTTTCGGCGGGGAGCTCCTACAATGAGCAGTTCTTC
NA | TRBD1 | TRBJ2-7 | TRBV5-6 | CASSRKYRDRGRYEQYF | TGTGCCAGCAGCCGCAAGTACCGGGACAGGGGAAGGTACGAGCAGTACTTC
NA | TRBD1 | TRBJ2-7 | TRBV30 | CAWGGQGILYEQYF | TGTGCCTGGGGTGGACAGGGAATTCTCTACGAGCAGTACTTC
NA | NA | TRBJ2-5 | TRBV28 | CASSFSRRTEETQYF | TGTGCCAGCAGTTTTTCACGGCGGACTGAAGAGACCCAGTACTTC
NA | NA | TRBJ2-7 | TRBV5-8 | CASSLDTGSYEQYF | TGTGCCAGCAGCTTGGATACGGGGTCCTACGAGCAGTACTTC
few | TRBD2 | TRBJ2-1 | TRBV7-3 | CASSRGTSRYNEQFF | TGTGCCAGCAGCCGTGGGACTAGCCGATACAATGAGCAGTTCTTC
few | NA | TRBJ1-2 | TRBV4-1 | CASSPMVGDRNYGYTF | TGCGCCAGCAGCCCAATGGTGGGCGACCGGAACTATGGCTACACCTTC
NA | NA | TRBJ2-3 | TRBV7-6 | CASSLGGSPGGTDTQYF | TGTGCCAGCAGCTTAGGAGGGTCCCCCGGTGGCACAGATACGCAGTATTTT
NA | NA | TRBJ2-3 | TRBV27 | CASSPLTLTGTDTQYF | TGTGCCAGCAGTCCTCTAACCTTGACAGGCACAGATACGCAGTATTTT
NA | NA | TRBJ1-1 | TRBV7-9 | CASSLSPGSTEAFF | TGTGCCAGCAGCTTAAGTCCGGGGAGCACTGAAGCTTTCTTT
NA | NA | TRBJ1-2 | TRBV28 | CASSLLGRADGYTF | TGTGCCAGCAGCCTCCTAGGCAGGGCGGACGGCTACACCTTC
medium-sized | TRBD1 | TRBJ1-1 | TRBV5-4 | CASSFQGAATEAFF | TGTGCCAGCAGCTTTCAGGGGGCGGCCACTGAAGCTTTCTTT
NA | NA | TRBJ1-1 | TRBV4-1 | CASSHFPPGNNEAFF | TGCGCCAGCAGCCATTTTCCTCCAGGGAATAATGAAGCTTTCTTT
NA | NA | TRBJ2-7 | TRBV7-6 | CASSQLDIHSYEQYF | TGTGCCAGCAGTCAGCTCGACATTCACTCCTACGAGCAGTACTTC
NA | TRBD1 | TRBJ1-2 | TRBV4-1 | CASSQEARTGGGYGYTF | TGCGCCAGCAGCCAAGAGGCAAGGACAGGGGGAGGATATGGCTACACCTTC
NA | NA | TRBJ2-7 | TRBV4-2 | CASSQVSSGPAYEQYF | TGTGCCAGCAGCCAAGTGAGTAGTGGGCCCGCCTACGAGCAGTACTTC
few | TRBD1 | TRBJ2-7 | TRBV27 | CASSLVTGAVHEQYF | TGTGCCAGTAGTCTCGTGACAGGGGCGGTCCACGAGCAGTACTTC
NA | TRBD1 | TRBJ2-7 | TRBV13 | CASSLGQGVNSYEQYF | TGTGCCAGCAGCTTGGGACAGGGGGTTAACAGCTACGAGCAGTACTTC
NA | NA | TRBJ1-1 | TRBV7-6 | CASSLEGGRGTEAFF | TGTGCCAGCAGCTTAGAAGGAGGGCGGGGAACTGAAGCTTTCTTT
NA | TRBD2 | TRBJ2-7 | TRBV7-2 | CASSLGSITSGRTREQYF | TGTGCCAGCAGCTTAGGCTCGATTACTAGCGGGAGGACTCGAGAGCAGTACTTC
NA | NA | TRBJ1-2 | TRBV29-1 | CSVDEGGRVGYTF | TGCAGCGTTGATGAGGGCGGCCGGGTCGGCTACACCTTC
NA | NA | TRBJ1-2 | TRBV4-1 | CASSPGPGANYGYTF | TGCGCCAGCAGCCCCGGCCCGGGAGCTAACTATGGCTACACCTTC
NA | TRBD1 | TRBJ2-4 | TRBV27 | CASRRTGTGVWVAKNIQYF | TGTGCCAGCAGGCGCACCGGGACAGGGGTTTGGGTAGCCAAAAACATTCAGTACTTC
NA | NA | TRBJ2-1 | TRBV9 | CASSVVPGAGPAGEQFF | TGTGCCAGCAGCGTAGTTCCCGGCGCGGGTCCGGCGGGGGAGCAGTTCTTC
NA | TRBD2 | TRBJ2-7 | TRBV4-3 | CASSQTGTSGIYEQYF | TGCGCCAGCAGCCAGACCGGGACTAGCGGGATCTACGAGCAGTACTTC
NA | NA | TRBJ1-1 | TRBV7-9 | CASSSLQGEAFF | TGTGCCAGCAGCTCTTTACAGGGTGAAGCTTTCTTT
NA | TRBD1 | TRBJ2-7 | TRBV28 | CASGFGDRGRLEQYF | TGTGCCAGCGGATTCGGGGACAGGGGGCGGCTCGAGCAGTACTTC
NA | NA | TRBJ1-5 | TRBV4-1 | CASSLVQGGYSNQPQHF | TGCGCCAGCAGCCTAGTACAGGGCGGCTATAGCAATCAGCCCCAGCATTTT